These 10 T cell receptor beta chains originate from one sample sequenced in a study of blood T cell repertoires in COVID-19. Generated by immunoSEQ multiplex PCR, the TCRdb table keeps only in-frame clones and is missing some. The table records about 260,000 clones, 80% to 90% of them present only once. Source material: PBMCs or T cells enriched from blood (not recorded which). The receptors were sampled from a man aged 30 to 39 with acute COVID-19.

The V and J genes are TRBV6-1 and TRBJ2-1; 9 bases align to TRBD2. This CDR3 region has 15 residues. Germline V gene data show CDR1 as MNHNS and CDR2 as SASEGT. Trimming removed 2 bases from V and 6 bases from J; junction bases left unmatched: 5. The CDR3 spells CASSELAGSSNEQFF. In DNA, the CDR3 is TGTGCCAGCAGTGAACTAGCGGGGTCTTCCAATGAGCAGTTCTTC.

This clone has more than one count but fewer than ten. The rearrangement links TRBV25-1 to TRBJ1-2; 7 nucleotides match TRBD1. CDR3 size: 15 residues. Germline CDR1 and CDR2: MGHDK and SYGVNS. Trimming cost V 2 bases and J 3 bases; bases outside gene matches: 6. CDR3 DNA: TGTGCCAGCAGTGAAACCCTAGACAGGGACTATGGCTACACCTTC. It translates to CASSETLDRDYGYTF.

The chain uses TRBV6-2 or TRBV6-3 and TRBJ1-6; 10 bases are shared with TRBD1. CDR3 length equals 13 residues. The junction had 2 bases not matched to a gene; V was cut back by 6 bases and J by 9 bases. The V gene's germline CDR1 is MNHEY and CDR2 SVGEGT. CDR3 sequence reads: CASSGTGVSPLHF. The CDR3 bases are TGTGCCAGCAGCGGGACAGGGGTTTCACCCCTCCACTTT.

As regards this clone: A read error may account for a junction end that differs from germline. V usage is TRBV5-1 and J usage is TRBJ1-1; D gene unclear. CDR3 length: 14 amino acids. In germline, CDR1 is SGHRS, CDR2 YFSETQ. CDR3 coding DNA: TGTGCCAGCCTCGAAGGAGCCGGGAACACTGAAGCTTTCTTT. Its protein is CASLEGAGNTEAFF.

The CDR3 sequence: CASSFDFRDRGSGYTF. As DNA, the CDR3 is TGTGCCAGCAGCTTTGATTTTCGGGACAGGGGGTCTGGCTACACCTTC. This chain links TRBV11-3 with TRBJ1-2, with 11 bases matching TRBD1. The V gene's germline CDR1 is SGHNT and CDR2 YENEEA. The CDR3 runs 16 residues. The V segment lost 3 bases and the J segment 7 bases; nucleotides outside the gene matches: 10.

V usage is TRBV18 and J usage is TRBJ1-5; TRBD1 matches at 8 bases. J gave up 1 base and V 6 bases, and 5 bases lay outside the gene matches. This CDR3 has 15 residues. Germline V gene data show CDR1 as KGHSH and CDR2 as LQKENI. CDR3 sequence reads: CASSPGGASNQPQHF. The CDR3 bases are TGTGCCAGCTCGCCAGGGGGCGCGAGCAATCAGCCCCAGCATTTT.

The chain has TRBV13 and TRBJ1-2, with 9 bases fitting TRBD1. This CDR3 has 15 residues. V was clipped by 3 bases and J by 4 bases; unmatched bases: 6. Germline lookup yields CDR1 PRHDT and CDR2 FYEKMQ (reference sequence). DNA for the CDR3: TGTGCCAGCAGCTTCTGGGACAGGGAAGTCTATGGCTACACCTTC. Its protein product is CASSFWDREVYGYTF.

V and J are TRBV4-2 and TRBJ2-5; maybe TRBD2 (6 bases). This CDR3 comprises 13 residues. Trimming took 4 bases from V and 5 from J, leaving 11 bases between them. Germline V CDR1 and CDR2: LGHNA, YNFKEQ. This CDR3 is CASSPAGSETQYF. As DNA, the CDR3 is TGTGCCAGCAGCCCGGCGGGGAGCGAGACCCAGTACTTC.

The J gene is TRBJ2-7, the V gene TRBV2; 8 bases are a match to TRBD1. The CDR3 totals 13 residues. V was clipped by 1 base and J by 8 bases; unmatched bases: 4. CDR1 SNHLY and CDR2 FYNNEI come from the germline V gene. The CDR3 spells CASSEVGQGKQYV. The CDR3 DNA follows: TGTGCCAGCAGTGAAGTAGGACAGGGAAAGCAGTACGTC.

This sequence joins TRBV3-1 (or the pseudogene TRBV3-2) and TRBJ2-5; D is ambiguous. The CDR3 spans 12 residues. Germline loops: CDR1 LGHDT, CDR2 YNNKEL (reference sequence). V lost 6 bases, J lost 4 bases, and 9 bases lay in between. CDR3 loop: CASSRLLETQYF. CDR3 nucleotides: TGTGCCAGCAGTCGTCTCCTAGAGACCCAGTACTTC.